The 5 T cell receptor beta chains below all came from one sample that was sequenced in a study of T cell responses to AZD1222 COVID-19 vaccine. Generated by immunoSEQ multiplex PCR, the TCRdb table keeps only in-frame clones and is missing some. The data contain about 130,000 clones, around 85% of them singletons. Here the sequenced sample was peripheral blood, taken 28 days after the second dose of the MenACWY control vaccine. Receptor source: an adult who received the MenACWY meningococcal vaccine as a control.

V and J are TRBV11-3 and TRBJ2-1; TRBD1 agrees at 8 bases. The CDR3 extends over 16 amino acids. Germline values: CDR1 SGHNT, CDR2 YENEEA. The V segment lost 6 bases and the J segment 0 bases; nucleotides outside the gene matches: 7. CDR3 nucleotides: TGTGCCAGCAGACGAAGACAGGGGAGCTCCTACAATGAGCAGTTCTTC. It encodes CASRRRQGSSYNEQFF.

V gene TRBV30 combines with J gene TRBJ1-2; 8 nucleotides agree with TRBD1. The J segment lost 7 bases and the V segment lost 6 bases, leaving 16 bases of the junction unmatched. There are 15 residues in the CDR3. Germline-derived CDR1 and CDR2 are GTSNPN and SVGIG (reference sequence). CDR3 nucleotides: TGTGCCTGTCCTGCAGGGGGCTCGCCTTTACGTGGCTACACCTTC. Translation: CACPAGGSPLRGYTF. The variable domain in full, with the rest retrieved from reference TRBV30 and TRBJ1-2, is SQTIHQWPATLVQPVGSPLSLECTVEGTSNPNLYWYRQAAGRGLQLLFYSVGIGQISSEVPQNLSASRPQDRQFILSSKKLLLSDSGFYLCACPAGGSPLRGYTFGSGTRLTVV.

The V gene is TRBV9, the J gene TRBJ1-4; 11 bases map to TRBD1. The V segment lost 0 bases and the J segment 0 bases; nucleotides outside the gene matches: 4. Germline V gene sequence: CDR1 SGDLS, CDR2 YYNGEE. CDR3 length equals 18 residues. In nucleotides, the CDR3 is TGTGCCAGCAGCGTAGGGACAGGGGGCTTTACAACTAATGAAAAACTGTTTTTT. This sequence encodes CASSVGTGGFTTNEKLFF.

V is TRBV11-3 and J is TRBJ2-1, with TRBD1 identical over 9 bases. CDR1 is SGHNT, CDR2 YENEEA, per germline. The CDR3 consists of 17 residues. Trimming cost V 3 bases and J 2 bases; bases outside gene matches: 8. The CDR3 DNA sequence: TGTGCCAGCAGCTTCCGAGGACAGGGGAAGCCCTACAATGAGCAGTTCTTC. Protein product: CASSFRGQGKPYNEQFF. The variable domain in full, completed from reference TRBV11-3 and TRBJ2-1, reads EAGVVQSPRYKIIEKKQPVAFWCNPISGHNTLYWYLQNLGQGPELLIRYENEEAVDDSQLPKDRFSAERLKGVDSTLKIQPAELGDSAVYLCASSFRGQGKPYNEQFFGPGTRLTVL.

The CDR3 loop reads CASSQVTFTGELFF. CDR3 coding DNA: TGCGCCAGCAGCCAAGTGACTTTCACCGGGGAGCTGTTTTTT. The genes are TRBV4-1 and TRBJ2-2; D is unclear. The CDR3 loop spans 14 amino acids. V dropped 1 base and J dropped 4 bases, with 7 bases sitting between them. CDR1 and CDR2 (germline): MGHRA, YSYEKL.